This T cell receptor (beta chain) came from a study of post-analysis software for immune sequencing data (dated by TCRdb to 2013 to 2016). In the study overall: Recorded disease courses included relapsing-remitting, secondary progressive and progressive-relapsing multiple sclerosis, with some patients lacking subtype annotation. Patient repertoires were compared against roughly 12 previously published healthy control repertoires from donors aged about 6 to 26 years. A subset of samples was prepared in parallel using single-end sample barcoding, then pooled and co-amplified after Illumina adapter ligation.

Libraries came from PCR. The sample was run on an Illumina HiSeq 2500. To reduce PCR and sequencing biases, unique molecular identifiers were incorporated into the TCR beta cDNA libraries. About 500,000 cDNA molecules were obtained per 1 to 10 million input T cells, so each molecule approximated one T cell. The patient libraries were prepared and sequenced using the same protocol as the earlier healthy control dataset. Within a given batch, samples were prepared together, multiplexed and sequenced on the same HiSeq lane. The paper's data handling went like this. Raw barcoded reads were processed with MIGEC, and single-read molecular identifier groups were discarded before consensus assembly and CDR3 extraction. Clonotype tables were post-analysed with VDJtools, normalizing diversity by down-sampling all datasets to the smallest sample size. To correct batch-related cross-sample contamination, repertoire overlap clustering matched CDR3 amino acid sequences but not nucleotide sequences. TCRdb reanalyzed the raw reads on its own, using fastp at Q25 for trimming and MiXCR for clone calling, and kept in-frame beta chains. Entries are consolidated by CDR3 protein sequence, retaining the most common genes and DNA. The V and J calls reflect TCRdb's pipeline rather than the authors' work. This sample lists fewer than 850,000 distinct CDR3 sequences; 25% to 30% were detected once. In total, the top ten clones hold 0.5% to 0.6% of the sample.

The paper's findings and limits, for the study overall: The multiple sclerosis patient group was slightly younger than the control group. When samples were clustered directly using the F measure, samples prepared in the same batch co-clustered strongly, which prompted a batch-effect correction. Four to six TRBV segments, including TRBV5-6, TRBV5-1 and TRBV20-1, were significantly more frequent in patients than controls. Multiple sclerosis patients had significantly lower normalized Chao1 diversity than controls, a result that suggests substantial peripheral T-cell clonal expansion.

Details on this clonotype: Its antigen target is currently unknown. There are no base qualities to consult, and no much larger clone falls within one base.

TCR beta repertoires were profiled from peripheral blood of roughly 13 young patients with multiple sclerosis to demonstrate the VDJtools post-analysis software. Multiple sclerosis patients were children and adolescents aged about 6 to 17 years. Trimming removed 5 bases from V and 4 bases from J; the gene matches leave 10 bases unexplained. From its cysteine to its phenylalanine, the CDR3 spans 15 amino acids. Only the CDR3 DNA stays, 45 bases, in frame from base 1. Taken from the germline V gene (reference sequence), the CDR1 and CDR2 loops are DFQATT and SNEGSKA. The sequence was obtained from a girl aged 10 to 17 with multiple sclerosis. Recombination linked TRBV20-1 to TRBJ1-2, with TRBD1 matching 10 junction bases. Sequencing was done on a sample of blood. The CDR3 region has the sequence CSADKGQGVLYGYTF. The nucleotide sequence is TGCAGTGCTGACAAAGGACAGGGGGTTCTCTATGGCTACACCTTC.